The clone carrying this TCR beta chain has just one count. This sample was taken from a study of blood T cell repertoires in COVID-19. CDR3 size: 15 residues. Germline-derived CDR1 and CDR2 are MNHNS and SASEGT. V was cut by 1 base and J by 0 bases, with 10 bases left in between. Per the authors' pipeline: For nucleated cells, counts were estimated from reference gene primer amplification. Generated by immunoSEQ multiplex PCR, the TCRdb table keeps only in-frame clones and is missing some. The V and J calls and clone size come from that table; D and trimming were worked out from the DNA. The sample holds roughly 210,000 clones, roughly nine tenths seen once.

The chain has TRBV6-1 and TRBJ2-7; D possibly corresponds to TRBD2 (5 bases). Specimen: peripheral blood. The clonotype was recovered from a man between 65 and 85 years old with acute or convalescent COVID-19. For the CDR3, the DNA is TGTGCCAGCAGTGAAGGGTTGGGGAGCTCCTACGAGCAGTACTTC. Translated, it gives CASSEGLGSSYEQYF.